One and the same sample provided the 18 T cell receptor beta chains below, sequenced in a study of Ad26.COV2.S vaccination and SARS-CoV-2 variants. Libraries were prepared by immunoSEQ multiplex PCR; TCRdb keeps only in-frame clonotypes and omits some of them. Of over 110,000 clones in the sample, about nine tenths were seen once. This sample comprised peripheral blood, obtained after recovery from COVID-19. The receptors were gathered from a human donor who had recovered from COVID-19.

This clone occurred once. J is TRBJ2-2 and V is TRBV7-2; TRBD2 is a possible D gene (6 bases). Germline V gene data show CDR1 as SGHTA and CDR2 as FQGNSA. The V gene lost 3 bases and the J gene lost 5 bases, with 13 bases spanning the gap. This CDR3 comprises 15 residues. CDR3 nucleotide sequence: TGTGCCAGCAGCTTTAGGAGGGGATATACCGGGGAGCTGTTTTTT. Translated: CASSFRRGYTGELFF.

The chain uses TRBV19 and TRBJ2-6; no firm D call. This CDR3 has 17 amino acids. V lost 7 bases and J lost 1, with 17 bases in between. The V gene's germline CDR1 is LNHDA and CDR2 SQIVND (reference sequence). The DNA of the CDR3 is TGTGCCAGTAAAACAGAGTCCTTGTCTTCTGGGGCCAACGTCCTGACTTTC. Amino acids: CASKTESLSSGANVLTF.

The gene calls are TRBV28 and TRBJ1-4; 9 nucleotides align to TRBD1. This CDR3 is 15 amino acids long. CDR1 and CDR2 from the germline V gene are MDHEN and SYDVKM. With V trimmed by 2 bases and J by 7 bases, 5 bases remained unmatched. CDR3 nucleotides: TGTGCCAGCAGTTTAGTGACAGGGGGAGGTGAAAAACTGTTTTTT. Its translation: CASSLVTGGGEKLFF.

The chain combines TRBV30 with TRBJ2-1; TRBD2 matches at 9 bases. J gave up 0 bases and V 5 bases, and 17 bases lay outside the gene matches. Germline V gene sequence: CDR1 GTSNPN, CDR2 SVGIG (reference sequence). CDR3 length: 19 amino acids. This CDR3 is CAWSGGLAGSASSYNEQFF. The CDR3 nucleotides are TGTGCCTGGTCCGGCGGGCTAGCGGGGTCCGCTAGCTCCTACAATGAGCAGTTCTTC. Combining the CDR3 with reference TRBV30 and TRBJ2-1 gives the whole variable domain SQTIHQWPATLVQPVGSPLSLECTVEGTSNPNLYWYRQAAGRGLQLLFYSVGIGQISSEVPQNLSASRPQDRQFILSSKKLLLSDSGFYLCAWSGGLAGSASSYNEQFFGPGTRLTVL.

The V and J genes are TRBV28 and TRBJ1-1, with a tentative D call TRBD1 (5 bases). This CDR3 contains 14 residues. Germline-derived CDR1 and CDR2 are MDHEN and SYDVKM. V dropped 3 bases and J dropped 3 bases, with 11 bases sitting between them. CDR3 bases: TGTGCCAGCAGTTTGGGGGACCTACACACTGAAGCTTTCTTT. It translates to CASSLGDLHTEAFF.

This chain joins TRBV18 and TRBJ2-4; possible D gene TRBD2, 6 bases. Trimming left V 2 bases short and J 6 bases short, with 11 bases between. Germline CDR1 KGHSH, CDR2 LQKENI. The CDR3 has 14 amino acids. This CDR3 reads CASSPTGDLNIQYF. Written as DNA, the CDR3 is TGTGCCAGCTCACCAACCGGGGACTTAAACATTCAGTACTTC.

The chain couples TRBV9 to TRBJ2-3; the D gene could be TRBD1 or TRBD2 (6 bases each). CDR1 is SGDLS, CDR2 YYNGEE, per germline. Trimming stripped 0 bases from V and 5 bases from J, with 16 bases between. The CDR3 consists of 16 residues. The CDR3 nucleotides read TGTGCCAGCAGCGTAGTTGAGGGGGGCGTCCAAGATACGCAGTATTTT. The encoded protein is CASSVVEGGVQDTQYF.

The CDR3 spells CASSIGLAGGPTDTQYF. CDR3 coding DNA: TGTGCCAGCAGCATAGGACTAGCGGGGGGGCCCACAGATACGCAGTATTTT. This chain uses TRBV9 with TRBJ2-3, with 15 bases identical to TRBD2. Germline V gives CDR1 SGDLS, CDR2 YYNGEE. This CDR3 is 17 amino acids long. After removal of 4 bases from V and 2 bases from J, the junction contained 5 bases not matched to a gene.

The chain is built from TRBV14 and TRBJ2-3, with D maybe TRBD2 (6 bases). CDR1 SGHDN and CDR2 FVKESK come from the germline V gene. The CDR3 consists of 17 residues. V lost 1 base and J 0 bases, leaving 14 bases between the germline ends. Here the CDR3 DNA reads TGTGCCAGCAGCCAAGTGAGGGCGGGGACTAGCACAGATACGCAGTATTTT. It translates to CASSQVRAGTSTDTQYF.

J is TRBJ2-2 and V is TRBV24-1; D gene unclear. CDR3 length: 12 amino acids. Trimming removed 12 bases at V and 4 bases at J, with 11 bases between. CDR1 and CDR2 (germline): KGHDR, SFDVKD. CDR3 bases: TGTGCCGCTCGACAAGGCACCGGGGAGCTGTTTTTT. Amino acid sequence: CAARQGTGELFF.

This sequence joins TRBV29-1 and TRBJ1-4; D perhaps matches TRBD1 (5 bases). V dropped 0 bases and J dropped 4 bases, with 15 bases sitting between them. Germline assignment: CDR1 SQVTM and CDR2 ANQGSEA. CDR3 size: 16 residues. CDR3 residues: CSVEDPPGSFNEKLFF. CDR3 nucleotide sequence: TGCAGCGTTGAAGATCCCCCAGGGAGCTTTAATGAAAAACTGTTTTTT. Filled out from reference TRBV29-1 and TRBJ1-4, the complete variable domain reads SAVISQKPSRDICQRGTSLTIQCQVDSQVTMMFWYRQQPGQSLTLIATANQGSEATYESGFVIDKFPISRPNLTFSTLTVSNMSPEDSSIYLCSVEDPPGSFNEKLFFGSGTQLSVL.

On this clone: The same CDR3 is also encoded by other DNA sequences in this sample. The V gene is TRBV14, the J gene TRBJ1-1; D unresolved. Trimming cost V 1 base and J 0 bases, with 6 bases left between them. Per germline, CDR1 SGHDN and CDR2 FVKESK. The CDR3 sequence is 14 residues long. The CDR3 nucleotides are TGTGCCAGCAGCCAAGCGGGGATGAACACTGAAGCTTTCTTT. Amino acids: CASSQAGMNTEAFF.

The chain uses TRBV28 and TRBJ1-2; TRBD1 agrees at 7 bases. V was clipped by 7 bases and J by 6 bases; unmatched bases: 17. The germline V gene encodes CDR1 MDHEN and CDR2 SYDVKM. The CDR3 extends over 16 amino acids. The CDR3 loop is CASTISGTGQSNGYTF. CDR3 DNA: TGTGCCAGCACGATATCCGGAACGGGACAGTCCAATGGCTACACCTTC.

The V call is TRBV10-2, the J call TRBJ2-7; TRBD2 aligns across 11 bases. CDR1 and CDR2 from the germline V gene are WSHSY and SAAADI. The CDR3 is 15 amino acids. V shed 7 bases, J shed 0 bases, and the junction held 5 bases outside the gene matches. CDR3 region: CASNSGLAGSYEQYF. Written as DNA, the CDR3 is TGCGCCAGCAATAGCGGACTAGCGGGCTCCTACGAGCAGTACTTC.

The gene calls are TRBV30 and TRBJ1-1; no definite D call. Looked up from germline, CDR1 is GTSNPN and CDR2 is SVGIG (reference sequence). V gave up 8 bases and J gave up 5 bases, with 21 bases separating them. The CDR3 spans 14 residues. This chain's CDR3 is CAKTWVRSPTEAFF. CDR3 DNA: TGTGCCAAGACCTGGGTCCGTTCCCCAACTGAAGCTTTCTTT.

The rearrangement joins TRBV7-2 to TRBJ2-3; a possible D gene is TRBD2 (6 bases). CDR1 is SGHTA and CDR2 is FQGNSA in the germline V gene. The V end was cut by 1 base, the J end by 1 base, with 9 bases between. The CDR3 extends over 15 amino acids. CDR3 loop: CASSLGGGRTDTQYF. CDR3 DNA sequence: TGTGCCAGCAGCTTAGGGGGAGGCCGCACAGATACGCAGTATTTT.

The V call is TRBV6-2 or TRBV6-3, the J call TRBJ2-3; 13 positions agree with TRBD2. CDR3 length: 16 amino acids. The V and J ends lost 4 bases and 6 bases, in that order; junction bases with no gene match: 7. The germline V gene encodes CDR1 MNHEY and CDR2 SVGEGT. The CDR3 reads CASSSLAGGPADTQYF. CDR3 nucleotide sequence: TGTGCCAGCAGTTCACTAGCGGGGGGGCCTGCGGATACGCAGTATTTT.

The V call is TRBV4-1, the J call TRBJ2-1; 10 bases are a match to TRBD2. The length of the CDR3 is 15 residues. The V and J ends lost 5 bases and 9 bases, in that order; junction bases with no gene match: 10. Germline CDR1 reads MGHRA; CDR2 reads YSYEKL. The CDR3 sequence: CASSALAGVPSEQFF. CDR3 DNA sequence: TGCGCCAGCAGCGCCCTAGCGGGGGTTCCCAGTGAGCAGTTCTTC.